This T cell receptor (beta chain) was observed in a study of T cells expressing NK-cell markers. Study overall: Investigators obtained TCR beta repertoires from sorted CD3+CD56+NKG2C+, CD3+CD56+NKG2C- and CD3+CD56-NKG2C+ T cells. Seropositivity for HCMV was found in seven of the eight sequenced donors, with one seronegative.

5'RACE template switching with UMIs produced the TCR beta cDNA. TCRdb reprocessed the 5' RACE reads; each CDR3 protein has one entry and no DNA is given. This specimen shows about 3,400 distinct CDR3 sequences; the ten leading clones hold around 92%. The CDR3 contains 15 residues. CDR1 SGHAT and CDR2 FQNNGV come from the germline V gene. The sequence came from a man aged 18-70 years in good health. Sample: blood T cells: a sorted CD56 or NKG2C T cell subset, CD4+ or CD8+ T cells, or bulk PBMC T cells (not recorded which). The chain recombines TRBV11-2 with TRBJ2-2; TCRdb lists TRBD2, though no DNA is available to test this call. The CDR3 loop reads CASRRAGAHTGELFF.